This TCR beta chain is drawn from a study of blood T cells in healthy people across ages (dated by TCRdb to between 2014 and 2016). As for the study more broadly: In model experiments, template switching captured roughly one uniquely barcoded TCR beta cDNA molecule for every two T cells. To track age-related changes in TCR beta repertoire diversity, the study relied on deep sequencing normalized with unique cDNA molecular identifiers. Four age groups were formed from the donors: young (average about 15 years), middle-aged (approximately 42), aged (roughly 56) and long-lived (82). Donors of different ages were randomly distributed across sequencing lanes to avoid experimental bias. Using the same blood draw, the study looked at two additional independent replicas of 1 million unique cDNA reads for two donors, one aged 18 to 29 and the other aged 80 or older.

The CDR3 holds 13 amino acids from the cysteine to the phenylalanine. Only the CDR3 DNA stays, 39 bases, in frame from base 1. CDR1 is given as LGHDT and CDR2 as YNNKEL, both from the germline V gene (reference sequence). At the junction V is shortened by 7 bases and J by 4 bases, with 13 bases in between. The donors were a few dozen Caucasian individuals from Russia, aged about 6 to 95 years, who were systemically healthy. Each donor gave roughly 11 milliliters of peripheral blood, drawn into EDTA-treated Vacutainer tubes. Ficoll-Paque density-gradient centrifugation was used to isolate PBMCs, with at least 6 million per sample. Trizol reagent was used to extract total RNA from the PBMCs, yielding at least 5.5 micrograms per sample. Naive CD45RAhigh/CD27high T cell percentages were measured by flow cytometry on a PBMC aliquot from every donor. Overall study results and their limits: As age increased, observed TCR beta diversity per million T cells dropped in a roughly linear way, and a significant reduction was already evident by age about 40. The long-lived group showed more naive CD4+ T cells, fewer expanded clones and increased TCR diversity than the aged group, suggesting age selection. Estimates of total diversity from one million sequenced T cells were regarded as lower bounds and underestimates. Conclusive comparison of naive and antigen-experienced compartments was prevented by the profiling of bulk unsorted PBMCs. Donor CMV infection status was unknown, potentially confounding age-related changes in expanded clonotypes. Observed TCR beta diversity correlated strongly with the percentage of naive T cells measured by flow cytometry.

This clonotype has at least ten counts. The antigen it recognizes is unknown. No quality values exist for individual bases; no much larger clone is one base distant. Library creation used 5' RACE. Sequencing instrument: Illumina HiSeq 2500. A second PCR of about 7 to 12 cycles was performed with a sample-barcoded 5' primer and a J-beta primer mix. A template-switch 5' adaptor carrying 12 random nucleotides introduced a unique molecular identifier onto each TCR beta cDNA molecule. At least 2.5 million CDR3-containing paired-end reads were obtained from each sample. First-strand cDNA synthesis was performed from all RNA using the Mint cDNA synthesis kit, with priming by a TRBC-specific oligonucleotide. Following uracil-DNA glycosylase treatment, all cDNA underwent a first 18-cycle PCR with the universal primers M1SS and BC2_uni_R. The study's processing was this. For normalization, 1 million high-quality reads were randomly selected from each sample, with every read carrying a distinct molecular identifier. Reads sharing molecular identifiers were discarded rather than binned into consensus sequences. CDR3 identification, clonotype clustering and error correction used MiTCR with a Q25 quality threshold and the strictest error-elimination algorithm. A nonparametric unseen species model with Euler transformation was used to estimate a lower bound on total TCR beta diversity. TCRdb ran its own pipeline on the public reads, namely fastp trimming at Q25 and MiXCR clone calling, and kept in-frame beta chains. Every CDR3 protein is listed once, alongside the most common genes and DNA of its rows. The V and J calls and clone size are TCRdb's, not the authors'. The sample table contains roughly 680,000 distinct CDR3 sequences; only one count was recorded for roughly half of them. The top ten hold roughly 13% of the sample.

The sequence was collected from a woman of 80 years or more in good health. Recombination linked TRBV3-1 to TRBJ1-2; possibly the D gene is TRBD1, per 5 matching bases. The sample consisted of blood. The encoded CDR3 is CASMDIGTYGYTF. The nucleotide sequence reads as follows: TGTGCCAGCATGGACATAGGGACCTATGGCTACACCTTC.